These 25 T cell receptor beta chains were sequenced from one sample in a study of T cells of healthy individuals. TCRdb fed the 5' RACE reads into MiXCR, producing one record per CDR3 protein. The data contain about 82,000 distinct CDR3 sequences, around 5.1% of them singletons. The receptors come from a female donor in good health.

At least ten counts were recorded for this clonotype. The rearrangement uses TRBV28 and TRBJ2-7, with 8 bases fitting TRBD1. The V segment lost 3 bases and the J segment 6 bases; nucleotides outside the gene matches: 16. Germline V CDR1 and CDR2: MDHEN, SYDVKM. This CDR3 contains 17 residues. Here the CDR3 reads CASSLQGSRGPWSEQYF. The CDR3 nucleotides read TGTGCCAGCAGTTTGCAGGGGTCCAGGGGGCCGTGGTCCGAGCAGTACTTC.

This clonotype was counted many times. The chain employs TRBV20-1 and TRBJ2-3; 14 bases are a match to TRBD2. Germline V lookup: CDR1 DFQATT, CDR2 SNEGSKA (reference sequence). The CDR3 spans 14 residues. CDR3 sequence: CSPGTSGRVDTQYF. The DNA for the CDR3 is TGCTCTCCCGGGACTAGCGGGAGAGTAGATACGCAGTATTTT.

In this sample, this clonotype turned up a few times. The genes are TRBV19 and TRBJ2-1, with 9 bases lining up with TRBD2. V was pared by 4 bases and J by 4 bases, with 2 bases of the junction left unmatched. CDR1 LNHDA and CDR2 SQIVND come from the germline V gene (reference sequence). The CDR3 loop spans 14 amino acids. CDR3 bases: TGTGCCAGTAGTAGGACTAGCGCGTACAATGAGCAGTTCTTC. Translating gives CASSRTSAYNEQFF.

The rearrangement links TRBV6-5 to TRBJ2-6; TRBD1 agrees at 7 bases. Trimming cost V 3 bases and J 0 bases; bases outside gene matches: 8. The CDR3 is made up of 18 amino acids. Germline values: CDR1 MNHEY, CDR2 SVGAGI. The DNA of the CDR3 is TGTGCCAGCAGTTATTCCGGGACAGCGGTCTCTGGGGCCAACGTCCTGACTTTC. Protein product: CASSYSGTAVSGANVLTF.

This clonotype appeared a few times. This sequence joins TRBV6-1 and TRBJ2-6; 8 positions agree with TRBD1. The CDR3 consists of 17 residues. The trim removed 4 bases at V and 0 bases at J, leaving 5 bases unmatched. Germline CDR1 is MNHNS and CDR2 is SASEGT. CDR3 protein: CASSGGTGASGANVLTF. CDR3 nucleotide sequence: TGTGCCAGCAGTGGGGGGACAGGAGCCTCTGGGGCCAACGTCCTGACTTTC.

This clonotype was counted at least ten times. V gene TRBV24-1 combines with J gene TRBJ2-1; 12 positions match TRBD2. The CDR3 covers 16 residues. Trimming took 4 bases from V and 8 from J; bases not matched to a gene: 8. The germline V gene has CDR1 KGHDR and CDR2 SFDVKD. CDR3 sequence reads: CATSDPTSGRRHEQFF. CDR3 nucleotides: TGTGCCACCAGTGACCCAACTAGCGGGAGGAGGCATGAGCAGTTCTTC.

In this sample, this clonotype turned up a few times. V gene TRBV30 combines with J gene TRBJ2-3; D is ambiguous. Trimming pared 5 bases from V and 10 bases from J, leaving 19 bases between. CDR3 length equals 13 residues. The V gene's germline CDR1 is GTSNPN and CDR2 SVGIG (reference sequence). The DNA of the CDR3 is TGTGCCTGGTCCCCTCTTCTTAGTCAGGCGCAGTATTTT. This translates into CAWSPLLSQAQYF.

This clonotype occurred many times. The chain couples TRBV20-1 to TRBJ1-2; the match to TRBD1 covers 8 bases. The CDR3 is 11 amino acids. Losses at the gene ends were 2 bases for V and 9 bases for J; bases not matched to a gene: 2. Germline CDR1 and CDR2: DFQATT and SNEGSKA (reference sequence). CDR3 sequence: CSARQGASYTF. CDR3 bases: TGCAGTGCTAGACAGGGGGCTAGCTACACCTTC.

Many counts were recorded for this clonotype. The V and J genes are TRBV4-1 and TRBJ1-5; tentative D call: TRBD1 (6 bases). The V end lost 4 bases, the J end lost 7 bases, and 17 bases lay between the germline ends. The CDR3 covers 15 residues. Per germline, CDR1 MGHRA and CDR2 YSYEKL. In nucleotides, the CDR3 is TGCGCCAGCAGCCGAGAACCTAAGGGGGGGCAGCCCCAGCATTTT. Protein product: CASSREPKGGQPQHF.

The genes are TRBV7-8 and TRBJ1-1, with unresolved D. Germline CDR1 is SGHVS and CDR2 is FQNEAQ. The CDR3 is 15 residues long. Trimming left V 1 base short and J 7 bases short, with 16 bases between. The CDR3 spells CASSLETSGTYEAFF. The CDR3 DNA follows: TGTGCCAGCAGCTTAGAAACCTCAGGAACCTATGAAGCTTTCTTT.

This clonotype was seen at least ten times. This chain connects TRBV19 to TRBJ2-1; 8 bases are shared with TRBD2. Germline V lookup: CDR1 LNHDA, CDR2 SQIVND (reference sequence). Trimming at V came to 5 bases and at J to 0 bases, leaving 3 bases not matched to a gene. The CDR3 covers 15 residues. CDR3 sequence (DNA): TGTGCCAGTAGTGGTGGGACTAGCTCCTACAATGAGCAGTTCTTC. Translating it yields CASSGGTSSYNEQFF. Complete variable domain (other parts from reference TRBV19 and TRBJ2-1): DGGITQSPKYLFRKEGQNVTLSCEQNLNHDAMYWYRQDPGQGLRLIYYSQIVNDFQKGDIAEGYSVSREKKESFPLTVTSAQKNPTAFYLCASSGGTSSYNEQFFGPGTRLTVL.

V gene TRBV6-1 combines with J gene TRBJ1-2, with D perhaps TRBD1 (5 bases). With 1 base removed from V and 0 bases from J, the gap between germline ends came to 9 bases. CDR3 length: 15 amino acids. CDR1 MNHNS and CDR2 SASEGT come from the germline V gene. The CDR3 nucleotides read TGTGCCAGCAGTGAAGTTGCAGGGACTAACTATGGCTACACCTTC. Translation gives CASSEVAGTNYGYTF.

The V call is TRBV19, the J call TRBJ2-4; 10 nucleotides line up with TRBD2. From germline, CDR1 is LNHDA and CDR2 SQIVND (reference sequence). J lost 4 bases, V lost 4 bases, and 7 bases had no gene match. The CDR3 sequence is 16 residues long. CDR3 nucleotides: TGTGCCAGTAGTAGCCTAGCGGGAGTATCAAAAAACATTCAGTACTTC. Its translation: CASSSLAGVSKNIQYF.

This clonotype was counted many times. The chain combines TRBV4-3 with TRBJ2-5; the match to TRBD2 covers 12 bases. J gave up 2 bases and V 0 bases, and 10 bases lay outside the gene matches. CDR1 and CDR2 from the germline V gene are LGHNA and YSLEER. The CDR3 has 19 residues. The CDR3 spells CASSQDTASGRAGQETQYF. DNA of the CDR3: TGCGCCAGCAGCCAAGATACGGCTAGCGGGAGGGCCGGGCAAGAGACCCAGTACTTC.

To note about this clonotype: Given a much more abundant clone one base away, this may be a read error. The chain couples TRBV11-2 to TRBJ1-6; D not certain. The CDR3 has 12 amino acids. V was pared by 5 bases and J by 11 bases, with 10 bases between. Germline V CDR1 and CDR2: SGHAT, FQNNGV. CDR3: CASSLKVPPLHF. CDR3 DNA sequence: TGTGCCAGCAGCCTCAAGGTCCCACCCCTCCACTTT. Variable domain in full (rest from reference TRBV11-2 and TRBJ1-6): EAGVAQSPRYKIIEKRQSVAFWCNPISGHATLYWYQQILGQGPKLLIQFQNNGVVDDSQLPKDRFSAERLKGVDSTLKIQPAKLEDSAVYLCASSLKVPPLHFGNGTRLTVT.

The chain carries TRBV5-1 and TRBJ2-3; possibly TRBD2 for D (6 bases). CDR1 is SGHRS and CDR2 is YFSETQ in the germline V gene. The CDR3 is 17 residues long. V was cut by 2 bases and J by 2 bases, with 18 bases left in between. As DNA, the CDR3 is TGCGCCAGCAGCTTACGGGGTAGCGGAGGCCCCACAGATACGCAGTATTTT. This gives the protein CASSLRGSGGPTDTQYF.

The sample holds many counts of this clonotype. The chain joins TRBV4-1 to TRBJ2-3, with 8 bases fitting TRBD2. In germline, CDR1 is MGHRA, CDR2 YSYEKL. This CDR3 has 14 residues. With V trimmed by 1 base and J by 6 bases, 3 bases remained unmatched. This chain's CDR3 is CASSQAGGGDTQYF. Written as DNA, the CDR3 is TGCGCCAGCAGCCAAGCGGGAGGGGGGGATACGCAGTATTTT.

This clonotype showed up many times. This sequence joins TRBV3-1 and TRBJ2-1; D is uncertain. This CDR3 comprises 17 residues. The germline V gene encodes CDR1 LGHDT and CDR2 YNNKEL (reference sequence). V was trimmed by 0 bases and J by 0 bases, leaving 12 bases between them. CDR3 residues: CASSQDYWLSSYNEQFF. CDR3 coding DNA: TGTGCCAGCAGCCAAGATTATTGGCTGAGCTCCTACAATGAGCAGTTCTTC.

Many counts were recorded for this clonotype. The rearrangement uses TRBV6-2 or TRBV6-3 and TRBJ2-2; no clear D. Trimming removed 5 bases at V and 5 bases at J, with 9 bases between. CDR1 and CDR2 (germline): MNHEY, SVGEGT. The length of the CDR3 is 13 residues. DNA for the CDR3: TGTGCCAGCAGTAGCCATGTAACCGGGGAGCTGTTTTTT. Protein product: CASSSHVTGELFF.

This clonotype was detected ten times or more. This sequence joins TRBV20-1 and TRBJ2-1, with 12 bases fitting TRBD2. The CDR3 has 15 residues. Per the germline V gene, CDR1 is DFQATT and CDR2 is SNEGSKA (reference sequence). Losses at the gene ends were 6 bases for V and 6 bases for J; bases not matched to a gene: 9. The CDR3 DNA follows: TGCAGTGCGCTACGTAGGACTAGCGGGACCAATGAGCAGTTCTTC. Residues: CSALRRTSGTNEQFF.

The table lists this clonotype with a few counts. The chain is built from TRBV5-1 and TRBJ2-2, with 8 positions matching TRBD1. CDR3 size: 18 residues. Germline V gene sequence: CDR1 SGHRS, CDR2 YFSETQ. Trimming removed 1 base from V and 2 bases from J; junction bases left unmatched: 10. The CDR3 DNA sequence: TGCGCCAGCAGCTTGAGGGGGCGGGGACAGGACAACACCGGGGAGCTGTTTTTT. It yields the protein CASSLRGRGQDNTGELFF.

Ten or more counts support this clonotype. The V gene is TRBV6-5, the J gene TRBJ2-1; 12 nucleotides agree with TRBD2. Losses at the gene ends were 5 bases for V and 8 bases for J; bases not matched to a gene: 4. CDR3 size: 14 residues. Germline V gives CDR1 MNHEY, CDR2 SVGAGI. The CDR3 region is CASSPSGREDEQFF. The CDR3 DNA is TGTGCCAGCAGTCCTAGCGGGAGGGAGGATGAGCAGTTCTTC.

This clonotype was observed many times. This chain uses TRBV7-8 with TRBJ2-1, with D perhaps matching TRBD1 (5 bases). The CDR3 totals 15 residues. Germline CDR1 SGHVS, CDR2 FQNEAQ. V lost 5 bases to trimming and J lost 8 bases, with 19 bases between them. The CDR3 region has the DNA TGTGCCAGCAGCCCCTGGCCAGGGAATATCTATGAGCAGTTCTTC. The encoded protein is CASSPWPGNIYEQFF. Complete variable domain (other parts from reference TRBV7-8 and TRBJ2-1): GAGVSQSPRYKVAKRGQDVALRCDPISGHVSLFWYQQALGQGPEFLTYFQNEAQLDKSGLPSDRFFAERPEGSVSTLKIQRTQQEDSAVYLCASSPWPGNIYEQFFGPGTRLTVL.

This clonotype came up many times. V is TRBV27 and J is TRBJ1-5; D unclear. CDR3 size: 15 residues. Germline V gives CDR1 MNHEY, CDR2 SMNVEV (reference sequence). V was cut by 7 bases and J by 3 bases, with 16 bases left in between. CDR3 amino acids: CASMLAGAFNQPQHF. CDR3 nucleotides: TGTGCCAGCATGTTGGCGGGAGCCTTCAATCAGCCCCAGCATTTT.

The chain carries TRBV5-1 and TRBJ2-5; D not certain. Germline values: CDR1 SGHRS, CDR2 YFSETQ. The CDR3 length is 14 residues. Trimming stripped 4 bases from V and 4 bases from J, with 14 bases between. The CDR3 DNA is TGCGCCAGCAGCCAGTCCGGTCCGTCAGAGACCCAGTACTTC. The encoded protein is CASSQSGPSETQYF.